This paragraph covers one T cell receptor beta chain sequence. Its antigen is unidentified. Data came from immunoSEQ multiplex PCR; TCRdb stores just in-frame clones and leaves some out. This table has 25,000 to 35,000 clones, about nine tenths appearing once. This sample is drawn from a study of T cells in narcolepsy. Across the whole study: Enrolled donors included narcolepsy type 1 or type 2 patients and healthy controls. Study-wide results and limits: Autoreactive clonotypes reportedly recurred in blood of same and different patients, not controls. Autoreactive HCRT-specific and TRIB2-specific clonotypes were marked in same-patient CSF-versus-blood CD4+ comparisons.

The sequenced sample consisted of CD45RA- memory CD4+ T cells from PBMCs. The sequence derives from a human donor with narcolepsy.

The CDR3 nucleotides are TGCGCCAGCAGCTTGTATCCGGGCATTAATTCACCCCTCCACTTT. Amino acids: CASSLYPGINSPLHF. V usage is TRBV5-1 and J usage is TRBJ1-6; D not resolved. The CDR3 sequence is 15 residues long. Trimming took off 1 base at V and 6 bases at J, with 11 bases between the two ends. CDR1 is SGHRS and CDR2 is YFSETQ in the germline V gene.